This TCR beta chain was recovered during a study of shared T cell receptors in the human thymus. The sample holds a few counts of this clone. Here immunoSEQ multiplex PCR was the method, and the copy in TCRdb shows in-frame clones only, minus some. There are about 660,000 clones in the sample; about 90% occur only once, and 0.0094% lies in the top ten. The V end was cut by 3 bases, the J end by 11 bases, with 14 bases between. This CDR3 region has 14 residues. Germline lookup yields CDR1 ENHRY and CDR2 SYGVKD. The same data also went into a second study, on human thymus T cells. From that second work: Obtained as resections during corrective heart surgery, the thymus tissue was then studied. Repertoires sampled from thymus and blood appeared biased in V and J gene usage. The related literature has documented a marked overlap of thymic repertoires among unrelated individuals.

V gene TRBV10-3 combines with J gene TRBJ2-6; TRBD1 is a possible D gene (5 bases). The clonotype was recovered from a boy under three years old with a congenital heart defect. Input material: thymocytes. The CDR3 spells CAISDNQGRDVLTF. In DNA form, the CDR3 reads TGTGCCATCAGTGATAATCAGGGTCGCGACGTCCTGACTTTC.